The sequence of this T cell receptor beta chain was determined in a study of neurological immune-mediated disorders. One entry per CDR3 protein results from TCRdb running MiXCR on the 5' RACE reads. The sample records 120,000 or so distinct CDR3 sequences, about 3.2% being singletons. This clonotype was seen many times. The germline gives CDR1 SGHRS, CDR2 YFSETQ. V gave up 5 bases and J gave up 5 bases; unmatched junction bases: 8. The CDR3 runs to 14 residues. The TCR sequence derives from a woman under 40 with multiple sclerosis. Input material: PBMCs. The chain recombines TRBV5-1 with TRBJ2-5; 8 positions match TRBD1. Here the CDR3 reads CASRAGGYRETQYF. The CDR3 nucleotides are TGCGCCAGCAGGGCAGGGGGCTACAGGGAGACCCAGTACTTC.